The 12 T cell receptor beta chains in this list originate from one sample, sequenced in a study of T cell repertoires in cytomegalovirus infection. Their target antigens are unknown. TCRdb re-called the reads through MiXCR, storing one row per CDR3 protein. There are under 850,000 distinct CDR3 sequences in the sample; around a third occur only once, and around a sixth lies in the top ten. Sample: cultured PBMCs, taken from culture after CMV antigen stimulation. These TCRs come from a human donor in good health (CMV status not recorded). Some clones in this sample may be carry-over from other donors' samples.

Concerning this clonotype: This may come from a read error, since a much larger clone is one base off. This chain connects TRBV5-4 to TRBJ1-1, with D possibly TRBD1 on 5 matching bases. V gave up 5 bases and J gave up 1 base, with 9 bases separating them. CDR3 length equals 13 residues. Germline V gene lookup returns CDR1 SGHNT and CDR2 YYREEE (reference sequence). CDR3 sequence (DNA): TGTGCCAGCAGACCGACAGCGAACACTGAAGCTTTCTTT. This gives the protein CASRPTANTEAFF.

There are many counts of this clonotype. The J gene is TRBJ1-1, the V gene TRBV7-2; D not resolved. V gave up 5 bases and J gave up 3 bases, with 13 bases separating them. This CDR3 is 14 amino acids long. Germline V gene sequence: CDR1 SGHTA, CDR2 FQGNSA. The CDR3 bases are TGTGCCAGCAGCACACCCGCCAGGCACACTGAAGCTTTCTTT. This codes for CASSTPARHTEAFF.

This sequence joins TRBV7-6 and TRBJ2-1, with TRBD2 identical over 7 bases. V lost 5 bases, J lost 8 bases, and 18 bases stayed unmatched. The CDR3 runs to 17 residues. The germline gives CDR1 SGHVS, CDR2 FNYEAQ. DNA of the CDR3: TGTGCCAGCAGCCTATACGGGTTTGGGCGGGAGAGAGATGAGCAGTTCTTC. Encoded protein: CASSLYGFGRERDEQFF.

The chain is built from TRBV27 and TRBJ1-1, with 7 positions matching TRBD1. The CDR3 totals 20 residues. The V gene end was trimmed by 2 bases and the J gene end by 3 bases; junction bases not matched to a gene: 21. Germline V lookup: CDR1 MNHEY, CDR2 SMNVEV (reference sequence). CDR3 bases: TGTGCCAGCAGTTTACGCCCCCCTCACCAGGGACAGAAAATGGACACTGAAGCTTTCTTT. Amino acids: CASSLRPPHQGQKMDTEAFF.

This clonotype was found a few times. The chain combines TRBV11-2 with TRBJ2-1; D unresolved. V shed 1 base and J shed 7 bases, with 8 bases lying between them. Germline values: CDR1 SGHAT, CDR2 FQNNGV. The CDR3 extends over 13 amino acids. The CDR3 is CASSLALWNEQFF. DNA of the CDR3: TGTGCCAGCAGCTTAGCTTTGTGGAATGAGCAGTTCTTC.

The chain combines TRBV6-2 or TRBV6-3 with TRBJ2-2; 8 bases line up with TRBD2. V lost 0 bases, J lost 6 bases, and 9 bases stayed unmatched. CDR3 length: 17 residues. Germline V gene data show CDR1 as MNHEY and CDR2 as SVGEGT. The CDR3 coding sequence is TGTGCCAGCAGTTACTCAAGGGGACTAGTTAGATCCGGGGAGCTGTTTTTT. Translation: CASSYSRGLVRSGELFF.

This clonotype showed up many times. The J gene is TRBJ2-1, the V gene TRBV7-2; TRBD2 matches at 8 bases. Trimming removed 8 bases from V and 5 bases from J; junction bases left unmatched: 11. The CDR3 is 15 residues long. In germline, CDR1 is SGHTA, CDR2 FQGNSA. The CDR3 loop is CASHGGLAGDNEQFF. As DNA, the CDR3 is TGTGCCAGCCACGGCGGGCTAGCGGGTGACAATGAGCAGTTCTTC. Filled out from reference TRBV7-2 and TRBJ2-1, the complete variable domain reads GAGVSQSPSNKVTEKGKDVELRCDPISGHTALYWYRQSLGQGLEFLIYFQGNSAPDKSGLPSDRFSAERTGGSVSTLTIQRTQQEDSAVYLCASHGGLAGDNEQFFGPGTRLTVL.

This clonotype has just a few counts. The genes are TRBV11-3 and TRBJ2-5; D might be TRBD2 (7 bases). This CDR3 spans 14 amino acids. Trimming removed 6 bases at V and 2 bases at J, with 13 bases between. Germline V gives CDR1 SGHNT, CDR2 YENEEA. For the CDR3, the DNA is TGTGCCAGCAGTAGGGCGGGGGCTCAAGAGACCCAGTACTTC. Its translation is CASSRAGAQETQYF.

The genes are TRBV6-6 and TRBJ2-7, with D perhaps matching TRBD1 (5 bases). This CDR3 contains 15 residues. CDR1 MNHNY and CDR2 SVGAGI come from the germline V gene (reference sequence). V was clipped by 5 bases and J by 1 base, with 15 bases between them. CDR3: CASSPQGAASYEQYF. The CDR3 nucleotides read TGTGCCAGCAGTCCGCAGGGTGCGGCGTCCTACGAGCAGTACTTC.

The rearrangement links TRBV6-6 to TRBJ1-3; D ambiguous. This CDR3 is built from 16 residues. The V and J ends lost 1 base and 0 bases respectively, with 10 bases between them. Germline CDR1 is MNHNY and CDR2 is SVGAGI (reference sequence). This CDR3 reads CASSYWHRVSGNTIYF. The CDR3 DNA reads TGTGCCAGCAGTTACTGGCATCGCGTCTCTGGAAACACCATATATTTT.

This clonotype was recorded at least ten times. V usage is TRBV7-2 and J usage is TRBJ1-3, with TRBD1 identical over 7 bases. CDR1 and CDR2 (germline): SGHTA, FQGNSA. V lost 2 bases, J lost 1 base, and 5 bases stayed unmatched. The CDR3 is 16 amino acids. CDR3 sequence reads: CASSLHQTGSGNTIYF. DNA of the CDR3: TGTGCCAGCAGCTTACACCAGACAGGGTCTGGAAACACCATATATTTT.

This sequence joins TRBV6-2 or TRBV6-3 and TRBJ2-3; 8 nucleotides align to TRBD2. Germline CDR1 MNHEY, CDR2 SVGEGT. The ends lost 2 bases at V and 2 bases at J; junction bases unmatched: 6. This CDR3 is built from 16 residues. As DNA, the CDR3 is TGTGCCAGCAGTTACGACCCGGGGGGGGCCACAGATACGCAGTATTTT. Its translation is CASSYDPGGATDTQYF.